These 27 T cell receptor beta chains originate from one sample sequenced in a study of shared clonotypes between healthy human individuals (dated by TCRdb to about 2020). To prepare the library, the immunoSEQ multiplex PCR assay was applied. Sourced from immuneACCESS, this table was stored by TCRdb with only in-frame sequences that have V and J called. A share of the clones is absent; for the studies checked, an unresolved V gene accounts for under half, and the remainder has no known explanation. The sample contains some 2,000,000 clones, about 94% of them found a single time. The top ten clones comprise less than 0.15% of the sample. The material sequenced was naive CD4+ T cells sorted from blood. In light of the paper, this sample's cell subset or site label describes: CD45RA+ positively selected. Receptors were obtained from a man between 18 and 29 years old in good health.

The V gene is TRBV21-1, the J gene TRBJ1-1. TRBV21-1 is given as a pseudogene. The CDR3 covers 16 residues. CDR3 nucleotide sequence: TGTGCCAGCAGTATCCAAGAGAACGGATCGAACACTGAAGCTTTCTTT. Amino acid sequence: CASSIQENGSNTEAFF.

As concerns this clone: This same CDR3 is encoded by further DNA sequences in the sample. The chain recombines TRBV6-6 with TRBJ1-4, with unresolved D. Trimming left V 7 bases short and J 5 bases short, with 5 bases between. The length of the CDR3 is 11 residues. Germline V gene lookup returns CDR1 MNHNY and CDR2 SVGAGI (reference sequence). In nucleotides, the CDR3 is TGTGCCAGCACCGGGAATGAAAAACTGTTTTTT. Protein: CASTGNEKLFF.

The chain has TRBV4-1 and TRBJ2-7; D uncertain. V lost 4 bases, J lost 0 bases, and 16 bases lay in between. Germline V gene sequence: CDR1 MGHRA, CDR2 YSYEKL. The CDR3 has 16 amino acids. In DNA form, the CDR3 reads TGCGCCAGCAGCCGAAACCGGGCTATCAGCTCCTACGAGCAGTACTTC. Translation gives CASSRNRAISSYEQYF.

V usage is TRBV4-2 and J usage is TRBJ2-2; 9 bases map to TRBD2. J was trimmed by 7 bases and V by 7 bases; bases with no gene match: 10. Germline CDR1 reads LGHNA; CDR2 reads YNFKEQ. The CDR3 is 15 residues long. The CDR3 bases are TGTGCCAGCATGATGCTGACTAGCGGCAACGGGGAGCTGTTTTTT. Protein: CASMMLTSGNGELFF.

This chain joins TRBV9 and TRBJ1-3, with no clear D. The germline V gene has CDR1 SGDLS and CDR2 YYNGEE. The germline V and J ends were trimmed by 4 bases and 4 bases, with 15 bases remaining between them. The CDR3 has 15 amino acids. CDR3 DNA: TGTGCCAGCAGCCCCCGGGATCTGGGGGGAAACACCATATATTTT. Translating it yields CASSPRDLGGNTIYF.

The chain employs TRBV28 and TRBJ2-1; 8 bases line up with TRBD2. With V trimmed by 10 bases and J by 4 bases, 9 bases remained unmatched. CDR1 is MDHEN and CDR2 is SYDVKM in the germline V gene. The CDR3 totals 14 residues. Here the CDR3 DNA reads TGTGCCACCCTACAACTAGCGGCGTACAATGAGCAGTTCTTC. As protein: CATLQLAAYNEQFF.

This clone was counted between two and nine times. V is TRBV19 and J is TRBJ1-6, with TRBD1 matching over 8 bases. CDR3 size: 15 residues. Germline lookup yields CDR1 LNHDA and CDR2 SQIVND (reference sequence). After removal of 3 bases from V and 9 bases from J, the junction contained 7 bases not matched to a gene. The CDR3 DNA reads TGTGCCAGTAGTATGGGACAGGAGGGGGGTTCACCCCTCCACTTT. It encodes CASSMGQEGGSPLHF.

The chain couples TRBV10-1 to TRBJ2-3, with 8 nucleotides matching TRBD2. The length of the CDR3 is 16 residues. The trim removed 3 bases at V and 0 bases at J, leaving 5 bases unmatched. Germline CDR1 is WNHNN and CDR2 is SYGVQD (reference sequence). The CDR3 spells CASSETSGLSTDTQYF. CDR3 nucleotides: TGCGCCAGCAGTGAAACTAGCGGACTAAGCACAGATACGCAGTATTTT.

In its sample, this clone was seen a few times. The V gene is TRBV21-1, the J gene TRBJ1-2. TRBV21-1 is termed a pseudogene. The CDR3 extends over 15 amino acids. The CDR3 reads CASSNYQNPYYGYTF. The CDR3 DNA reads TGTGCCAGCAGCAACTACCAAAACCCTTACTATGGCTACACCTTC.

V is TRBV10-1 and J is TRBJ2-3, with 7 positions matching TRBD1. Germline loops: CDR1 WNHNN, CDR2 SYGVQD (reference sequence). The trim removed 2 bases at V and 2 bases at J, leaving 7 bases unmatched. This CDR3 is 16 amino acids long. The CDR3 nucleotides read TGCGCCAGCAGTGAGAAGGGGGCCCTTAACACAGATACGCAGTATTTT. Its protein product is CASSEKGALNTDTQYF.

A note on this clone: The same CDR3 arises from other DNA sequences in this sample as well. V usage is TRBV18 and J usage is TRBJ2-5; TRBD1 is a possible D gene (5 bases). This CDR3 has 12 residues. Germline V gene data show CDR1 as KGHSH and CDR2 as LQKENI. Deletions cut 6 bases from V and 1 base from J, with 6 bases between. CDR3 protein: CASSDSQETQYF. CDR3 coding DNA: TGTGCCAGCTCTGACAGCCAAGAGACCCAGTACTTC.

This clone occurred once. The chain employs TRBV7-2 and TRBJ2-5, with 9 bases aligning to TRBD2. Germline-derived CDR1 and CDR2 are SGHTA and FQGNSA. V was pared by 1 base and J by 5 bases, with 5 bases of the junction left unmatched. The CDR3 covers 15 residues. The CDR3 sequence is CASSLEVAGDETQYF. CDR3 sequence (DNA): TGTGCCAGCAGCTTAGAAGTAGCGGGAGATGAGACCCAGTACTTC.

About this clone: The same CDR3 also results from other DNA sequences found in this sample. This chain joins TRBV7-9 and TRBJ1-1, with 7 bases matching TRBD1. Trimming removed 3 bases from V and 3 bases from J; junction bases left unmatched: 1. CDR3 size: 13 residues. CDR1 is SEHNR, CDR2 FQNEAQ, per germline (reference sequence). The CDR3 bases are TGTGCCAGCAGCTTGCAGGGGGACACTGAAGCTTTCTTT. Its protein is CASSLQGDTEAFF.

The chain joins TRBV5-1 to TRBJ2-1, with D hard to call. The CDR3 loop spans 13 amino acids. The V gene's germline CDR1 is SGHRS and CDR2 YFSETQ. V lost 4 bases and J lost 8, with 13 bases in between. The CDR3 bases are TGCGCCAGCAGCATGATAGCCTTGGATGAGCAGTTCTTC. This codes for CASSMIALDEQFF.

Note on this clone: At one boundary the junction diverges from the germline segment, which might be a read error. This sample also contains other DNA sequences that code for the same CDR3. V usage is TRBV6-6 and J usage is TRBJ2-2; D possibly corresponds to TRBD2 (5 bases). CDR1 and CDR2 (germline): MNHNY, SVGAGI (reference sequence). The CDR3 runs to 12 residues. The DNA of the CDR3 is TGTGCCAGCAGTTACGTCGCCGGGGAGCTGTTCTTT. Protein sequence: CASSYVAGELFF.

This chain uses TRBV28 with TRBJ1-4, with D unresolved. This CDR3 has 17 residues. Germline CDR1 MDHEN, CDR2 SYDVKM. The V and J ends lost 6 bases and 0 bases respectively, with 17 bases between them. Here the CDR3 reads CASRSPGIRATNEKLFF. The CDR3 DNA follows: TGTGCCAGCAGGTCCCCGGGTATTAGAGCAACTAATGAAAAACTGTTTTTT.

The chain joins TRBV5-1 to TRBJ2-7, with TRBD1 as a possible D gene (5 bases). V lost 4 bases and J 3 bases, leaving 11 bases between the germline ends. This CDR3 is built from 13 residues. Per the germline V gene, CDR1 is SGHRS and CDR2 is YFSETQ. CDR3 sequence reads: CASSLGHIYEQYF. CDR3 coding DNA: TGCGCCAGCAGCCTTGGACATATCTACGAGCAGTACTTC.

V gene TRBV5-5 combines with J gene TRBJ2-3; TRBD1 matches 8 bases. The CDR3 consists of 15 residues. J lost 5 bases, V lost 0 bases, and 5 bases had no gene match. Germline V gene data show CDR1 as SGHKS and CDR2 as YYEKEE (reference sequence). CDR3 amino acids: CASSLGRGQEDTQYF. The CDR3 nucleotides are TGTGCCAGCAGCTTGGGCAGGGGGCAGGAAGATACGCAGTATTTT.

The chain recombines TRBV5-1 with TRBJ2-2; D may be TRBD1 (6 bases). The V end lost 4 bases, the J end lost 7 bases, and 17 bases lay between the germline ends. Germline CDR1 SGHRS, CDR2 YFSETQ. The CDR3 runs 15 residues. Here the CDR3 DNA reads TGCGCCAGCAGCCGGTGGGCAGGGGCGAACGGGGAGCTGTTTTTT. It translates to CASSRWAGANGELFF. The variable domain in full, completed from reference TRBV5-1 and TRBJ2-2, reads KAGVTQTPRYLIKTRGQQVTLSCSPISGHRSVSWYQQTPGQGLQFLFEYFSETQRNKGNFPGRFSGRQFSNSRSEMNVSTLELGDSALYLCASSRWAGANGELFFGEGSRLTVL.

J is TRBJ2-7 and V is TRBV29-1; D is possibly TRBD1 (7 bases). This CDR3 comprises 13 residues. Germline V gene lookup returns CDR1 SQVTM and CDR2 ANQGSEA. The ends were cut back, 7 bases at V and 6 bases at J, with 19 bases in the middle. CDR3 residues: CSATTGRSREQYF. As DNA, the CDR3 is TGCAGCGCTACGACAGGGAGGTCGCGCGAGCAGTACTTC.

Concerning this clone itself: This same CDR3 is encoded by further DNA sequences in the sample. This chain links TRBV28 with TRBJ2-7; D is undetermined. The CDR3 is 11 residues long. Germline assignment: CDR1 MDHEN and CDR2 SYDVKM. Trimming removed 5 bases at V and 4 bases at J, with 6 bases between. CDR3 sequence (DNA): TGTGCCAGCAGTGGTAGATACGAGCAGTACTTC. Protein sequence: CASSGRYEQYF.

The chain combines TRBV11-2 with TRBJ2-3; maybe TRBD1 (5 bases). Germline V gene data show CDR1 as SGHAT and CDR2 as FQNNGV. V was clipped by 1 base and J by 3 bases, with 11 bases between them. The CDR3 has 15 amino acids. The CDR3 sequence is CASSLGGLMTDTQYF. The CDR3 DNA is TGTGCCAGCAGCTTAGGGGGCCTTATGACAGATACGCAGTATTTT.

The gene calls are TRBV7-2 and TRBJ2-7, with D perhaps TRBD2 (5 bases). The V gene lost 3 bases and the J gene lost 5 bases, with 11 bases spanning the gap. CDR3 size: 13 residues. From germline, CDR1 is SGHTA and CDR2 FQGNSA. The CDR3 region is CASSFGLRDEQYF. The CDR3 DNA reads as TGTGCCAGCAGCTTCGGACTGCGGGACGAGCAGTACTTC.

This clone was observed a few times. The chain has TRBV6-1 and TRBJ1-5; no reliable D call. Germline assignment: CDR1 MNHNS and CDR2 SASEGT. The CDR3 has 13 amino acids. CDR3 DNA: TGTGCTAGTGCGTTGGTGATCAATCAGCCCCAGCATTTT. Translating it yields CASALVINQPQHF.

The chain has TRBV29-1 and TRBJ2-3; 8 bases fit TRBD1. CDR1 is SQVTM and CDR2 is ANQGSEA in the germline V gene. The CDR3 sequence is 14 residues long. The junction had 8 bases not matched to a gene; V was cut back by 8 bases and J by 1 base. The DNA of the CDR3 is TGCAGCCATAAGCCGGGACAGGGCACAGATACGCAGTATTTT. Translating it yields CSHKPGQGTDTQYF.

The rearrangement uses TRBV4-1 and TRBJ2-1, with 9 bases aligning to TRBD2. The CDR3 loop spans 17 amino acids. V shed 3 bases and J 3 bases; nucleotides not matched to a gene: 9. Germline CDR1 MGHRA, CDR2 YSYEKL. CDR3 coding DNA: TGCGCCAGCAGCCATAACACCGGGACTAGCAGCTACAATGAGCAGTTCTTC. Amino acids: CASSHNTGTSSYNEQFF.

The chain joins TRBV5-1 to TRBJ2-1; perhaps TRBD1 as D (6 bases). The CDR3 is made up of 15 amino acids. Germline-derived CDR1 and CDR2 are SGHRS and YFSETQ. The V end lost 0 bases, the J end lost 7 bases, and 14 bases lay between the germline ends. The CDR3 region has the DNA TGCGCCAGCAGCTTGGAACCTCAGGGGTCTAATGAGCAGTTCTTC. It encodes CASSLEPQGSNEQFF.